The rows below give T cell receptor beta chains drawn from one sample of a study of T cell responses to AZD1222 COVID-19 vaccine. Libraries were prepared by immunoSEQ multiplex PCR; TCRdb keeps only in-frame clonotypes and omits some of them. The sample lists 130,000 to 150,000 clones, approximately 92% occurring once. The sample here was peripheral blood, taken on day 0 of AZD1222 vaccination. The receptor source for this set is an adult in good health. The CDR3 runs from the conserved cysteine through the conserved F or W. D genes are given only for firm matches. Where a row states a size, it is once, few, many or the class of an expanded clone; other rows omit it.

CDR3 length: 12; V gene: TRBV6-6; J gene: TRBJ1-2; D gene: NA; clone size: NA; CDR3 DNA: TGTGCCAGCAGTAAACAGAACTATGGCTACACCTTC; CDR3 protein: CASSKQNYGYTF
CDR3 length: 12; V gene: TRBV30; J gene: TRBJ1-6; D gene: NA; clone size: NA; CDR3 DNA: TGTGCCTGGACAGTTTTTTATTCACCCCTCCACTTT; CDR3 protein: CAWTVFYSPLHF
CDR3 length: 14; V gene: TRBV4-2; J gene: TRBJ2-1; D gene: NA; clone size: NA; CDR3 DNA: TGTGCCAGCAGCCAAGATATCCGGGTCGATGAGCAGTTCTTC; CDR3 protein: CASSQDIRVDEQFF
CDR3 length: 14; V gene: TRBV5-1; J gene: TRBJ1-1; D gene: NA; clone size: NA; CDR3 DNA: TGCGCCAGCAGCTTGGGGGACGTGAACACTGAAGCTTTCTTT; CDR3 protein: CASSLGDVNTEAFF
CDR3 length: 15; V gene: TRBV5-1; J gene: TRBJ2-7; D gene: TRBD1; clone size: NA; CDR3 DNA: TGCGCCAGCTACCCACGGGGGACAGGACCCTACGAGCAGTACTTC; CDR3 protein: CASYPRGTGPYEQYF
CDR3 length: 16; V gene: TRBV6-5; J gene: TRBJ1-2; D gene: TRBD1; clone size: NA; CDR3 DNA: TGTGCCAGCAGTTACCAGACAGGGATAGGAAACTATGGCTACACCTTC; CDR3 protein: CASSYQTGIGNYGYTF
CDR3 length: 14; V gene: TRBV11-1; J gene: TRBJ2-5; D gene: NA; clone size: few; CDR3 DNA: TGTGCCAGCAGCAAATCTCGGGGATGGGAGACCCAGTACTTC; CDR3 protein: CASSKSRGWETQYF
CDR3 length: 15; V gene: TRBV25-1; J gene: TRBJ2-2; D gene: NA; clone size: NA; CDR3 DNA: TGTGCCAGCAGTACCTACAGGGGAGGGAGTGGGGAGCTGTTTTTT; CDR3 protein: CASSTYRGGSGELFF
CDR3 length: 12; V gene: TRBV6-5; J gene: TRBJ1-1; D gene: NA; clone size: NA; CDR3 DNA: TGTGCCAGCAGTTACTCGGGGGGGGAAGCTTTCTTT; CDR3 protein: CASSYSGGEAFF
CDR3 length: 18; V gene: TRBV5-1; J gene: TRBJ2-5; D gene: TRBD1; clone size: NA; CDR3 DNA: TGCGCCAGCAGCTTATCCTCGACAGGGGGCCAGGACCAAGAGACCCAGTACTTC; CDR3 protein: CASSLSSTGGQDQETQYF
CDR3 length: 16; V gene: TRBV19; J gene: TRBJ2-2; D gene: NA; clone size: NA; CDR3 DNA: TGTGCCAGTAGTATTTGGCAGGGGAAGGTTGGAGGGGAGCTGTTTTTT; CDR3 protein: CASSIWQGKVGGELFF
CDR3 length: 12; V gene: TRBV7-2; J gene: TRBJ2-5; D gene: NA; clone size: NA; CDR3 DNA: TGTGCCAGCAGCACAGAGCCGGAGACCCAGTACTTC; CDR3 protein: CASSTEPETQYF
CDR3 length: 11; V gene: TRBV20-1; J gene: TRBJ1-1; D gene: TRBD1; clone size: NA; CDR3 DNA: TGCAGTGCTGCCCGGGACAGGGTTACTTTCTTT; CDR3 protein: CSAARDRVTFF
CDR3 length: 15; V gene: TRBV7-2; J gene: TRBJ2-2; D gene: TRBD2; clone size: NA; CDR3 DNA: TGTGCCAGCAGCACTGCCGGGACTAGCGGTAGGGAGCTGTTTTTT; CDR3 protein: CASSTAGTSGRELFF
CDR3 length: 15; V gene: TRBV4-2; J gene: TRBJ1-4; D gene: TRBD1; clone size: NA; CDR3 DNA: TGTGCCAGCAGCCAGGGGGACAGCTTTAATGAAAAACTGTTTTTT; CDR3 protein: CASSQGDSFNEKLFF
CDR3 length: 12; V gene: TRBV5-1; J gene: TRBJ2-3; D gene: NA; clone size: NA; CDR3 DNA: TGCGCCAGCAGCCATAGCACAGATACGCAGTATTTT; CDR3 protein: CASSHSTDTQYF
CDR3 length: 13; V gene: TRBV7-9; J gene: TRBJ1-5; D gene: NA; clone size: NA; CDR3 DNA: TGTGCCAGCAGCTTCGGCGACCGGAAGCCCCAGCATTTT; CDR3 protein: CASSFGDRKPQHF
CDR3 length: 15; V gene: TRBV3-1/TRBV3-2; J gene: TRBJ2-7; D gene: NA; clone size: NA; CDR3 DNA: TGTGCCAGCAGTCACACATTTACGGGCAGGCACGAGCAGTACTTC; CDR3 protein: CASSHTFTGRHEQYF
CDR3 length: 16; V gene: TRBV3-1/TRBV3-2; J gene: TRBJ1-6; D gene: NA; clone size: NA; CDR3 DNA: TGTGCCAGCAGCTCGGGTGGGGTTTCCTATAATTCACCCCTCCACTTT; CDR3 protein: CASSSGGVSYNSPLHF
CDR3 length: 13; V gene: TRBV30; J gene: TRBJ2-7; D gene: NA; clone size: NA; CDR3 DNA: TGTGCCTGGAGTCAAAACAGCAACTACGAGCAGTACTTC; CDR3 protein: CAWSQNSNYEQYF
CDR3 length: 14; V gene: TRBV5-5; J gene: TRBJ2-2; D gene: NA; clone size: NA; CDR3 DNA: TGTGCCAGCAGCGGTCAACAGGATTACGGGGAGCTGTTTTTT; CDR3 protein: CASSGQQDYGELFF
CDR3 length: 14; V gene: TRBV28; J gene: TRBJ2-2; D gene: NA; clone size: NA; CDR3 DNA: TGTGCCAGCAGCCCCCTGGGCAGGGACGGGGAGCTGTTTTTT; CDR3 protein: CASSPLGRDGELFF
CDR3 length: 17; V gene: TRBV7-9; J gene: TRBJ2-4; D gene: TRBD1; clone size: NA; CDR3 DNA: TGTGCCAGCAGCTCCATTCGGGACAGGAGGCCCAAAAACATTCAGTACTTC; CDR3 protein: CASSSIRDRRPKNIQYF
CDR3 length: 15; V gene: TRBV5-1; J gene: TRBJ1-2; D gene: TRBD1; clone size: NA; CDR3 DNA: TGCGCCAGCAGCTTGTATCCAGGGGGTAACTATGGCTACACCTTC; CDR3 protein: CASSLYPGGNYGYTF
CDR3 length: 14; V gene: TRBV5-6; J gene: TRBJ1-5; D gene: TRBD1; clone size: NA; CDR3 DNA: TGTGCCAGCAGCTGGGGACAGGGCAATCAGCCCCAGCATTTT; CDR3 protein: CASSWGQGNQPQHF
CDR3 length: 14; V gene: TRBV5-1; J gene: TRBJ1-5; D gene: NA; clone size: NA; CDR3 DNA: TGCGCCAGCAGCTTAGGGACAAGCAATCAGCCCCAGCATTTT; CDR3 protein: CASSLGTSNQPQHF
CDR3 length: 15; V gene: TRBV28; J gene: TRBJ2-5; D gene: NA; clone size: NA; CDR3 DNA: TGTGCCAGCAGTTCCAGGGTCCTCCCGCAAGAGACCCAGTACTTC; CDR3 protein: CASSSRVLPQETQYF
CDR3 length: 16; V gene: TRBV4-1; J gene: TRBJ1-6; D gene: NA; clone size: NA; CDR3 DNA: TGCGCCAGCAGCCCAGAGGGGTACTCCTATAATTCACCCCTCCACTTT; CDR3 protein: CASSPEGYSYNSPLHF
CDR3 length: 13; V gene: TRBV12-3/TRBV12-4; J gene: TRBJ2-5; D gene: NA; clone size: NA; CDR3 DNA: TGTGCCAGCAGGCGGACAGACCAAGAGACCCAGTACTTC; CDR3 protein: CASRRTDQETQYF
CDR3 length: 14; V gene: TRBV2; J gene: TRBJ2-7; D gene: NA; clone size: NA; CDR3 DNA: TGTGCCAGCAGTGAAGCTGACAGTCCCTACGAGCAGTACTTC; CDR3 protein: CASSEADSPYEQYF
CDR3 length: 16; V gene: TRBV19; J gene: TRBJ1-2; D gene: TRBD1; clone size: NA; CDR3 DNA: TGTGCCAGTAGTATCGACGGCAACAGGGGGAACTATGGCTACACCTTC; CDR3 protein: CASSIDGNRGNYGYTF
CDR3 length: 16; V gene: TRBV4-1; J gene: TRBJ1-5; D gene: TRBD1; clone size: NA; CDR3 DNA: TGCGCCAGCAGCCAACCTCGGCAGGGGGCGGCTCAGCCCCAGCATTTT; CDR3 protein: CASSQPRQGAAQPQHF
CDR3 length: 15; V gene: TRBV5-1; J gene: TRBJ2-2; D gene: TRBD1; clone size: NA; CDR3 DNA: TGCGCCAGCAGTCAACACAGGGGGGACACCGGGGAGCTGTTTTTT; CDR3 protein: CASSQHRGDTGELFF